The clone carrying this T cell receptor beta chain was detected many times. Its antigen remains unknown. The record originates from a study of T cells in Graves' hyperthyroidism and ophthalmopathy. On the study more broadly: Peripheral blood was collected at initial diagnosis, before any treatment.

Germline-derived CDR1 and CDR2 are SQVTM and ANQGSEA. V was clipped by 5 bases and J by 2 bases, with 11 bases between them. The length of the CDR3 is 13 residues. Using RNA transcripts as the source, TCR beta CDR3 regions were amplified. Initially, a first-round RT-PCR of the TCR CDR3 employed the HTBI primer set. TCRdb recomputed calls from the multiplex PCR reads with MiXCR, one row per CDR3 protein. This sample has hundreds of thousands of distinct CDR3 sequences; roughly 15% occur once, and the top ten carry 9.5% to 15%. Study-wide results and caveats: Stable hyperthyroidism and ophthalmopathy were separated using 13 V-J signatures. The model predicted ophthalmopathy a median roughly 6.5 months before onset. Within blood appeared most thyroid clonotypes that had expanded above 0.001.

The rearrangement joins TRBV29-1 to TRBJ2-3; tentative D call: TRBD1 (5 bases). Material: blood. This receptor was identified in a woman between 45 and 65 years old with Graves' ophthalmopathy. CDR3 coding DNA: TGCAGCGTTCAGGGCACCTACACAGATACGCAGTATTTT. It translates to CSVQGTYTDTQYF.